This TCR beta chain was captured in a study of blood T cell repertoires in COVID-19. Study overall: Italy, Spain and the United States were the sources of the convalescent and acute COVID-19 samples. Nucleic acid was either cDNA or gDNA, and it came from T cells, B-cell-depleted T cells, or PBMCs.

In the study's own analysis: Amplification from reference gene primers served as the basis for estimated nucleated cell counts. Method: immunoSEQ multiplex PCR; TCRdb's copy keeps in-frame clones and lacks some. The DNA gave D and trimming, while V, J and clone size come from that table. This sample has 65,000 to 95,000 clones, with approximately 91% found just once. Trimming stripped 0 bases from V and 10 bases from J, with 16 bases between. CDR1 and CDR2 from the germline V gene are SGHKS and YYEKEE (reference sequence). This CDR3 contains 15 residues. What was sequenced was peripheral blood. The TCR sequence derives from a man between 70 and 80 years old with acute or convalescent COVID-19. The gene calls are TRBV5-5 and TRBJ1-4, with D uncertain. The chain's CDR3 is CASSLGAGGIGKLFF. Here the CDR3 DNA reads TGTGCCAGCAGCTTGGGGGCAGGAGGAATTGGAAAACTGTTTTTT.